This T cell receptor beta chain was documented in a study of blood T cell repertoires in COVID-19. Background on the study: PBMCs, B-cell-depleted T cells, or T cells provided the cDNA or gDNA that made up the material.

Assay: immunoSEQ multiplex PCR; the TCRdb copy retains only in-frame clones and omits some. The sample carries some 160,000 clones, about four fifths recorded once. In assigning cohorts, the study relied on participant-reported clinical history. Recovery among Cohort 3 donors was established by two negative PCRs, clearance, or symptom resolution. The receptor's source is a woman aged 60-75 years who had recovered from COVID-19. The sequencing sample was made of PBMCs or T cells enriched from blood (not recorded which).

The CDR3 DNA is TGTGCCAGCAGCCCGAGGGCAGGTCATGGCTACACCTTC. Amino acids: CASSPRAGHGYTF. The chain recombines TRBV11-2 with TRBJ1-2, with D unresolved. The CDR3 has 13 residues. With 5 bases removed from V and 6 bases from J, the gap between germline ends came to 13 bases. CDR1 SGHAT and CDR2 FQNNGV come from the germline V gene. Using reference TRBV11-2 and TRBJ1-2 for the parts outside the CDR3, the full variable domain is EAGVAQSPRYKIIEKRQSVAFWCNPISGHATLYWYQQILGQGPKLLIQFQNNGVVDDSQLPKDRFSAERLKGVDSTLKIQPAKLEDSAVYLCASSPRAGHGYTFGSGTRLTVV.